One sample yielded the 30 T cell receptor beta chains listed below, sequenced in a study of T cell responses to AZD1222 COVID-19 vaccine. TCRdb keeps only in-frame clones here, not all; method: immunoSEQ multiplex PCR. The table includes some 90,000 clones, around nine tenths detected once. The sample was peripheral blood, taken 28 days after the second AZD1222 dose. These receptor sequences come from an adult who received the AZD1222 COVID-19 vaccine.

This chain links TRBV18 with TRBJ2-1, with TRBD1 matching 8 bases. Losses at the gene ends were 4 bases for V and 7 bases for J; bases not matched to a gene: 3. This CDR3 is built from 13 residues. The germline V gene encodes CDR1 KGHSH and CDR2 LQKENI. The DNA for the CDR3 is TGTGCCAGCTCACGACAGGGGAATAATGAGCAGTTCTTC. Translated: CASSRQGNNEQFF.

The chain joins TRBV7-9 to TRBJ1-6; 9 positions agree with TRBD1. J was trimmed by 9 bases and V by 5 bases; bases with no gene match: 5. Germline assignment: CDR1 SEHNR and CDR2 FQNEAQ (reference sequence). The CDR3 has 14 amino acids. DNA for the CDR3: TGTGCCAGCAGCCTACAGGGGGCAGGTTCACCCCTCCACTTT. This codes for CASSLQGAGSPLHF.

This clone was detected a few times. In DNA form, the CDR3 reads TGTGCCACCAGCAGAGCTGGACAAATCTCTGGAAACACCATATATTTT. Translation gives CATSRAGQISGNTIYF. V gene TRBV15 combines with J gene TRBJ1-3; a weak D match, TRBD1 (5 bases). The CDR3 is 16 residues long. V lost 1 base, J lost 0 bases, and 10 bases lay in between. Germline V lookup: CDR1 LNHNV, CDR2 YYDKDF (reference sequence). Full variable domain (rest looked up from reference TRBV15 and TRBJ1-3): DAMVIQNPRYQVTQFGKPVTLSCSQTLNHNVMYWYQQKSSQAPKLLFHYYDKDFNNEADTPDNFQSRRPNTSFCFLDIRSPGLGDTAMYLCATSRAGQISGNTIYFGEGSWLTVV.

This chain joins TRBV9 and TRBJ2-7, with unresolved D. Between the trimmed V and J ends, which lost 0 bases and 5 bases, there was a span of 12 bases. Germline assignment: CDR1 SGDLS and CDR2 YYNGEE. The CDR3 consists of 14 residues. CDR3 protein: CASSVAMGWDEQYF. CDR3 in DNA: TGTGCCAGCAGCGTAGCGATGGGTTGGGACGAGCAGTACTTC. The full variable domain, in which reference TRBV9 and TRBJ2-7 provide the parts outside the CDR3, is DSGVTQTPKHLITATGQRVTLRCSPRSGDLSVYWYQQSLDQGLQFLIQYYNGEERAKGNILERFSAQQFPDLHSELNLSSLELGDSALYFCASSVAMGWDEQYFGPGTRLTVT.

The CDR3 region has the DNA TGTGCCAGCAGTTTTGGTCTAGATACGCAGTATTTT. This gives the protein CASSFGLDTQYF. The chain couples TRBV12-3 or TRBV12-4 to TRBJ2-3; D unresolved. The CDR3 spans 12 residues. Trimming took 3 bases from V and 5 from J, leaving 6 bases between them.

This clone was counted a single time. The chain has TRBV5-1 and TRBJ2-3; weak D call: TRBD1 (6 bases). Trimming left V 0 bases short and J 0 bases short, with 14 bases between. The germline gives CDR1 SGHRS, CDR2 YFSETQ. This CDR3 region has 17 residues. CDR3 DNA: TGCGCCAGCAGCTTGGCACAGGGCCGTTCTAGCACAGATACGCAGTATTTT. Its protein is CASSLAQGRSSTDTQYF.

The chain couples TRBV5-1 to TRBJ2-3; D unclear. V lost 4 bases, J lost 2 bases, and 5 bases lay in between. Per germline, CDR1 SGHRS and CDR2 YFSETQ. CDR3 size: 12 residues. The CDR3 sequence: CASSLTTDTQYF. The CDR3 DNA reads TGCGCCAGCAGCCTGACCACAGATACGCAGTATTTT. Combining the CDR3 with reference TRBV5-1 and TRBJ2-3 gives the whole variable domain KAGVTQTPRYLIKTRGQQVTLSCSPISGHRSVSWYQQTPGQGLQFLFEYFSETQRNKGNFPGRFSGRQFSNSRSEMNVSTLELGDSALYLCASSLTTDTQYFGPGTRLTVL.

This clone showed up just a few times. The chain combines TRBV3-1 (or the pseudogene TRBV3-2) with TRBJ2-4, with D tentatively TRBD2 (5 bases). Between the trimmed V and J ends, which lost 4 bases and 6 bases, there was a span of 10 bases. Germline V gene data show CDR1 as LGHDT and CDR2 as YNNKEL (reference sequence). The CDR3 covers 13 residues. The CDR3 region is CASSPHGVNIQYF. CDR3 nucleotides: TGTGCCAGCAGCCCCCACGGGGTAAACATTCAGTACTTC.

J is TRBJ2-7 and V is TRBV29-1, with 8 positions matching TRBD2. The CDR3 has 15 amino acids. V lost 5 bases, J lost 4 bases, and 13 bases stayed unmatched. Germline CDR1 SQVTM, CDR2 ANQGSEA. The CDR3 here is CSVSRGAGSRYEQYF. CDR3 sequence (DNA): TGCAGCGTTTCGCGGGGGGCAGGCTCTCGGTACGAGCAGTACTTC.

The V and J genes are TRBV18 and TRBJ2-7, with D perhaps being TRBD1 or TRBD2 (5 bases each). V was clipped by 3 bases and J by 0 bases, with 15 bases between them. The CDR3 has 16 amino acids. From germline, CDR1 is KGHSH and CDR2 LQKENI. CDR3 residues: CASSPFPGPASYEQYF. In DNA form, the CDR3 reads TGTGCCAGCTCACCTTTCCCGGGACCGGCCTCCTACGAGCAGTACTTC.

The chain combines TRBV19 with TRBJ1-5; 9 bases match TRBD1. Germline V gene sequence: CDR1 LNHDA, CDR2 SQIVND (reference sequence). V gave up 10 bases and J gave up 0 bases; unmatched junction bases: 13. There are 17 residues in the CDR3. The CDR3 bases are TGTGCCACCCGTCGGGACAGGGATGTTTATAGCAATCAGCCCCAGCATTTT. Translation: CATRRDRDVYSNQPQHF.

V gene TRBV12-5 combines with J gene TRBJ1-5; TRBD1 aligns across 7 bases. The CDR3 is made up of 13 amino acids. The germline V gene has CDR1 LGHNT and CDR2 FRNRAP. Trimming took 4 bases from V and 9 from J; bases not matched to a gene: 6. CDR3 sequence: CASGSGDSRPQHF. CDR3 coding DNA: TGTGCTAGTGGTTCCGGGGACAGCAGGCCCCAGCATTTT.

V and J are TRBV2 and TRBJ1-2; D possibly corresponds to TRBD1 (6 bases). The CDR3 sequence is 13 residues long. From germline, CDR1 is SNHLY and CDR2 FYNNEI. The ends were cut back, 6 bases at V and 8 bases at J, with 16 bases in the middle. This CDR3 is CASRGSGAKGYTF. The CDR3 nucleotides read TGTGCCAGCAGGGGATCAGGGGCGAAAGGCTACACCTTC.

The chain couples TRBV5-1 to TRBJ1-5, with TRBD1 matching over 7 bases. V was clipped by 1 base and J by 6 bases; unmatched bases: 10. Per germline, CDR1 SGHRS and CDR2 YFSETQ. The CDR3 loop spans 16 amino acids. The CDR3 here is CASSLIPGGLGQPQHF. The DNA of the CDR3 is TGCGCCAGCAGCTTGATCCCAGGGGGACTCGGTCAGCCCCAGCATTTT.

This chain connects TRBV3-1 (or the pseudogene TRBV3-2) to TRBJ1-2; the D is unclear. The CDR3 sequence is 15 residues long. Germline V gives CDR1 LGHDT, CDR2 YNNKEL (reference sequence). V lost 0 bases and J 8 bases, leaving 16 bases between the germline ends. CDR3 bases: TGTGCCAGCAGCCAAGATATTCTCAGGCACCGAGGCTACACCTTC. Amino acid sequence: CASSQDILRHRGYTF.

J is TRBJ2-5 and V is TRBV5-1; TRBD1 matches 8 bases. Trimming cost V 3 bases and J 5 bases; bases outside gene matches: 9. This CDR3 contains 15 residues. Germline CDR1 and CDR2: SGHRS and YFSETQ. CDR3 residues: CASSSGTGNVETQYF. The CDR3 DNA reads TGCGCCAGCAGCTCCGGGACAGGCAACGTCGAGACCCAGTACTTC.

The chain links TRBV18 to TRBJ2-7; a weak D match, TRBD2 (6 bases). The CDR3 loop spans 15 amino acids. Germline values: CDR1 KGHSH, CDR2 LQKENI. V lost 2 bases and J lost 0, with 11 bases in between. The CDR3 nucleotides are TGTGCCAGCTCACCAGCGGCGGGGAGCTCCTACGAGCAGTACTTC. Its translation is CASSPAAGSSYEQYF.

V usage is TRBV12-3 or TRBV12-4 and J usage is TRBJ2-5; 8 bases agree with TRBD2. Trimming at V came to 6 bases and at J to 7 bases, leaving 7 bases not matched to a gene. This CDR3 is 13 amino acids long. Here the CDR3 DNA reads TGTGCCAGCAGAACCGGGACTAGGGGGACCCAGTACTTC. Its translation: CASRTGTRGTQYF.

This chain joins TRBV18 and TRBJ2-2; no clear D. Germline V gene data show CDR1 as KGHSH and CDR2 as LQKENI. The CDR3 length is 15 residues. Trimming took 3 bases from V and 7 from J, leaving 15 bases between them. The CDR3 DNA follows: TGTGCCAGCTCACCTCCGAGCCAGGTCGGCGGGGAGCTGTTTTTT. It codes for CASSPPSQVGGELFF.

Written as DNA, the CDR3 is TGTGCCAGCAGCTTGCTGGCCCCTAGAGTCTACACCGGGGAGCTGTTTTTT. Its protein is CASSLLAPRVYTGELFF. The genes are TRBV5-8 and TRBJ2-2; D gene uncertain. V was clipped by 1 base and J by 3 bases, with 16 bases between them. The CDR3 is 17 residues long. Germline-derived CDR1 and CDR2 are SGHTS and YDEGEE.

The chain is built from TRBV5-1 and TRBJ1-5; weak D call: TRBD1 (6 bases). Trimming shortened V by 5 bases and J by 2 bases, and 8 bases separated the two germline ends. The CDR3 spans 13 residues. The germline CDR1 and CDR2 sequences are SGHRS and YFSETQ. CDR3 nucleotides: TGCGCCAGCAGTCCAGGGGGCAATCAGCCCCAGCATTTT. Encoded protein: CASSPGGNQPQHF.

The chain carries TRBV7-2 and TRBJ1-4; maybe TRBD1 (6 bases). The CDR3 extends over 14 amino acids. V was shortened by 4 bases and J by 4 bases, with 10 bases between the two germline ends. Germline CDR1 reads SGHTA; CDR2 reads FQGNSA. The CDR3 DNA reads as TGTGCCAGCAGCTATACAGGGTTTAATGAAAAACTGTTTTTT. Translated, it gives CASSYTGFNEKLFF.

The genes are TRBV10-1 and TRBJ1-6, with D possibly matching TRBD1 (5 bases). The CDR3 runs to 14 residues. V was shortened by 6 bases and J by 8 bases, with 14 bases between the two germline ends. Germline values: CDR1 WNHNN, CDR2 SYGVQD (reference sequence). The CDR3 DNA is TGCGCCAGCAGCGCGACAGTTCGCGATTCACCCCTCCACTTT. Residues: CASSATVRDSPLHF.

The genes are TRBV6-5 and TRBJ1-2, with D perhaps TRBD1 (5 bases). This CDR3 spans 15 amino acids. From germline, CDR1 is MNHEY and CDR2 SVGAGI. V lost 6 bases, J lost 5 bases, and 19 bases lay in between. CDR3 nucleotides: TGTGCCAGCAGACTCAGCGGGGCAAGGGTATATGGCTACACCTTC. This gives the protein CASRLSGARVYGYTF.

The chain links TRBV18 to TRBJ1-2, with D possibly being TRBD1 (5 bases). The CDR3 spans 14 residues. Looked up from germline, CDR1 is KGHSH and CDR2 is LQKENI. Trimming removed 4 bases from V and 6 bases from J, with 15 bases in between. This CDR3 is CASSLYQGSDGYTF. In nucleotides, the CDR3 is TGTGCCAGCTCACTATATCAGGGATCGGATGGCTACACCTTC.

This chain connects TRBV4-1 to TRBJ2-2; no reliable D call. CDR1 and CDR2 from the germline V gene are MGHRA and YSYEKL. V lost 3 bases and J lost 8, with 13 bases in between. CDR3 length: 14 amino acids. The DNA for the CDR3 is TGCGCCAGCAGCCAGTTCGAGGTGATAGGGGAGCTGTTTTTT. It specifies CASSQFEVIGELFF.

This chain joins TRBV5-1 and TRBJ2-7, with unresolved D. Germline assignment: CDR1 SGHRS and CDR2 YFSETQ. With 2 bases removed from V and 0 bases from J, the gap between germline ends came to 6 bases. This CDR3 comprises 13 residues. Here the CDR3 DNA reads TGCGCCAGCAGCTTACGGAACTCCTACGAGCAGTACTTC. It yields the protein CASSLRNSYEQYF.

The chain is built from TRBV18 and TRBJ1-2; D remains ambiguous. The V gene lost 3 bases and the J gene lost 7 bases, with 9 bases spanning the gap. Looked up from germline, CDR1 is KGHSH and CDR2 is LQKENI. The CDR3 is 12 residues long. Here the CDR3 reads CASSPPEGGYTF. The CDR3 DNA reads as TGTGCCAGCTCACCGCCGGAGGGTGGCTACACCTTC.

This chain connects TRBV6-5 to TRBJ2-5; D is unresolved. Between the trimmed V and J ends, which lost 7 bases and 5 bases, there was a span of 17 bases. The CDR3 runs 14 residues. The germline CDR1 and CDR2 sequences are MNHEY and SVGAGI. CDR3 in DNA: TGTGCCAGCAACTTGGCAGGACGTCGGGAGACCCAGTACTTC. Encoded protein: CASNLAGRRETQYF.

The V gene is TRBV7-2, the J gene TRBJ2-7; D uncertain. Trimming cost V 3 bases and J 5 bases, with 11 bases left between them. The CDR3 totals 13 residues. The germline V gene has CDR1 SGHTA and CDR2 FQGNSA. The CDR3 DNA reads as TGTGCCAGCAGCTTTCTTTCCGGGCACGAGCAGTACTTC. Protein product: CASSFLSGHEQYF.